The clone carrying this T cell receptor (beta chain) was observed a few times. Its specificity is unknown. Looked up from germline, CDR1 is SNHLY and CDR2 is FYNNEI. The CDR3 consists of 14 residues. Trimming cost V 4 bases and J 8 bases, with 15 bases left between them. TCR alpha and beta CDR3s were amplified from mRNA by semiquantitative ARM-PCR. Exponential amplification used communal superprimers after tagged nested gene-specific primers in ARM-PCR. Nested primers were removed by exonuclease before the second PCR round. In TCRdb, the multiplex PCR reads were re-called with MiXCR into one record per CDR3 protein. The table shows about 7,300 distinct CDR3 sequences, with 70% occurring only once. This entry belongs to a study of relationships among human T cell subsets. Study-wide points: Th1, Th2 and regulatory subsets overlapped substantially in CDR3 sequences. Bead-based sorting did not rule out CD4+CD8+ double-positive cells.

From pooled CD4+ and CD8+ T cells, anti-CD45RA microbeads isolated naive plus transitional cells. Sequenced: naive and transitional (CD45RA+) T cells sorted from blood. The chain links TRBV2 to TRBJ2-1; D is uncertain. The clonotype was recovered from a man between 40 and 49 years old in good health. The CDR3: CASSVGSRQDEQFF. The DNA for the CDR3 is TGTGCCAGCAGTGTAGGTAGTAGGCAGGATGAGCAGTTCTTC.